A single sample is the source of the 32 T cell receptor beta chains below, sequenced in a study of blood T cell repertoires in COVID-19. Generated by immunoSEQ multiplex PCR, the TCRdb table keeps only in-frame clones and is missing some. Of more than 350,000 clones listed, more than 80% were seen once; the top ten hold approximately 1%. Material: PBMCs or T cells enriched from blood (not recorded which). All receptors derive from a man younger than 35 who had recovered from COVID-19.

The CDR3 DNA reads TGCGCCAGCAAAACGACAGACCGTTTAAATTCACCCCTCCACTTT. As protein: CASKTTDRLNSPLHF. The V gene is TRBV10-1, the J gene TRBJ1-6; a possible D gene is TRBD1 (5 bases). The V end lost 7 bases, the J end lost 7 bases, and 17 bases lay between the germline ends. Germline CDR1 reads WNHNN; CDR2 reads SYGVQD (reference sequence). This CDR3 comprises 15 residues.

The rearrangement joins TRBV7-3 to TRBJ2-1; tentatively, D is TRBD2 (6 bases). Trimming stripped 5 bases from V and 5 bases from J, with 13 bases between. This CDR3 has 14 amino acids. From germline, CDR1 is SGHTA and CDR2 FQGTGA. The CDR3 sequence is CASSPAPGDNEQFF. CDR3 in DNA: TGTGCCAGCAGCCCCGCCCCGGGGGACAATGAGCAGTTCTTC.

This clone was seen more than once but under ten times. This chain connects TRBV19 to TRBJ2-6; D is possibly TRBD2 (5 bases). CDR1 and CDR2 (germline): LNHDA, SQIVND (reference sequence). This CDR3 is 16 amino acids long. Trimming pared 3 bases from V and 0 bases from J, leaving 9 bases between. The CDR3 here is CASSMPGFSGANVLTF. DNA for the CDR3: TGTGCCAGTAGTATGCCGGGGTTCTCTGGGGCCAACGTCCTGACTTTC.

The J gene is TRBJ2-3, the V gene TRBV10-3; perhaps TRBD1 as D (5 bases). The V gene's germline CDR1 is ENHRY and CDR2 SYGVKD. Trimming stripped 3 bases from V and 12 bases from J, with 13 bases between. This CDR3 region has 12 residues. The CDR3 spells CAISETPGFQYF. The DNA of the CDR3 is TGTGCCATCAGTGAAACCCCAGGGTTCCAGTATTTT.

The chain employs TRBV3-1 (or the pseudogene TRBV3-2) and TRBJ2-7; 8 nucleotides line up with TRBD1. CDR1 is LGHDT and CDR2 is YNNKEL in the germline V gene (reference sequence). This CDR3 comprises 15 residues. V was pared by 1 base and J by 5 bases, with 7 bases of the junction left unmatched. The CDR3 DNA reads as TGTGCCAGCAGCCAAGCCGGACAGGGAATACACGAGCAGTACTTC. Protein product: CASSQAGQGIHEQYF.

The V and J genes are TRBV5-6 and TRBJ2-5; D is unclear. V lost 0 bases, J lost 3 bases, and 6 bases lay in between. The CDR3 extends over 13 amino acids. Germline V gives CDR1 SGHDT, CDR2 YYEEEE. This chain's CDR3 is CASSLDEKETQYF. In DNA form, the CDR3 reads TGTGCCAGCAGCTTGGATGAGAAAGAGACCCAGTACTTC.

This chain links TRBV14 with TRBJ2-3; the match to TRBD1 covers 7 bases. Germline-derived CDR1 and CDR2 are SGHDN and FVKESK. The CDR3 length is 15 residues. The V and J ends lost 5 bases and 0 bases, in that order; junction bases with no gene match: 5. The CDR3 reads CASSKGQLSTDTQYF. The CDR3 bases are TGTGCCAGCAGCAAGGGACAGCTCAGCACAGATACGCAGTATTTT.

The count of this clone is one. The chain links TRBV3-1 (or the pseudogene TRBV3-2) to TRBJ2-3; 7 bases are a match to TRBD2. Germline V gene sequence: CDR1 LGHDT, CDR2 YNNKEL (reference sequence). This CDR3 contains 14 residues. The V and J ends lost 6 bases and 2 bases, in that order; junction bases with no gene match: 5. This chain's CDR3 is CASRTGTNTDTQYF. CDR3 nucleotide sequence: TGTGCCAGCAGGACCGGGACTAACACAGATACGCAGTATTTT.

J is TRBJ1-1 and V is TRBV4-3, with 7 bases matching TRBD1. CDR1 and CDR2 (germline): LGHNA, YSLEER. The CDR3 sequence is 18 residues long. V lost 1 base and J lost 3; bases outside the gene matches: 14. CDR3 sequence (DNA): TGCGCCAGCAGCCAAGTGGTCACAAAACAGGGGCGTGACACTGAAGCTTTCTTT. Encoded protein: CASSQVVTKQGRDTEAFF.

This clone was counted a single time. The chain uses TRBV5-1 and TRBJ1-4, with 9 nucleotides matching TRBD1. The ends lost 3 bases at V and 7 bases at J; junction bases unmatched: 16. CDR3 size: 18 residues. Germline CDR1 is SGHRS and CDR2 is YFSETQ. CDR3 sequence reads: CASSYGTGLVEGREKLFF. CDR3 bases: TGCGCCAGCAGCTATGGGACAGGGTTGGTGGAGGGTCGTGAAAAACTGTTTTTT.

This chain connects TRBV4-1 to TRBJ2-7; 10 bases are shared with TRBD1. V lost 4 bases, J lost 4 bases, and 4 bases stayed unmatched. This CDR3 is 14 amino acids long. Looked up from germline, CDR1 is MGHRA and CDR2 is YSYEKL. For the CDR3, the DNA is TGCGCCAGCAGCCCGGGGACAGGGGAGTACGAGCAGTACTTC. Translating gives CASSPGTGEYEQYF.

The chain is built from TRBV27 and TRBJ1-1; TRBD1 agrees at 10 bases. Trimming cost V 2 bases and J 5 bases; bases outside gene matches: 5. The CDR3 is 15 amino acids. The germline gives CDR1 MNHEY, CDR2 SMNVEV (reference sequence). The CDR3 loop reads CASSLVGTGETEAFF. CDR3 nucleotides: TGTGCCAGCAGTTTAGTCGGGACAGGGGAAACTGAAGCTTTCTTT.

The chain joins TRBV6-5 to TRBJ2-7; TRBD2 matches 9 bases. The CDR3 loop spans 13 amino acids. The germline gives CDR1 MNHEY, CDR2 SVGAGI. The junction had 4 bases not matched to a gene; V was cut back by 8 bases and J by 2 bases. CDR3 coding DNA: TGTGCCAGCGGGCTAGCGGGGCCCTACGAGCAGTACTTC. It specifies CASGLAGPYEQYF.

The V call is TRBV5-1, the J call TRBJ1-3, with no clear D. The CDR3 is made up of 14 amino acids. Germline V gene sequence: CDR1 SGHRS, CDR2 YFSETQ. Trimming removed 0 bases from V and 3 bases from J, with 7 bases in between. In DNA, the CDR3 is TGCGCCAGCAGCTTGGGCGGGGTTGGAAACACCATATATTTT. Translation: CASSLGGVGNTIYF.

The chain joins TRBV6-5 to TRBJ1-1, with D hard to call. The germline gives CDR1 MNHEY, CDR2 SVGAGI. V was clipped by 7 bases and J by 0 bases, with 9 bases between them. CDR3 length equals 13 residues. The CDR3 loop is CASTPRVNTEAFF. The CDR3 nucleotides are TGTGCCAGCACCCCAAGAGTGAACACTGAAGCTTTCTTT.

The gene calls are TRBV6-5 and TRBJ1-5; 8 bases are shared with TRBD1. V dropped 8 bases and J dropped 5; count of bases not matched to a gene: 8. The germline V gene has CDR1 MNHEY and CDR2 SVGAGI. This CDR3 has 14 residues. In nucleotides, the CDR3 is TGTGCCAGCTCCGAAACAGGGGGTTATCAGCCCCAGCATTTT. This translates into CASSETGGYQPQHF.

The chain is built from TRBV27 and TRBJ2-7; 9 bases agree with TRBD2. Germline V lookup: CDR1 MNHEY, CDR2 SMNVEV (reference sequence). This CDR3 spans 14 amino acids. Losses at the gene ends were 2 bases for V and 9 bases for J; bases not matched to a gene: 8. Written as DNA, the CDR3 is TGTGCCAGCAGTTTAGGCGTGACTAGCGGTCGGCAGTACTTC. It encodes CASSLGVTSGRQYF.

The chain uses TRBV27 and TRBJ2-7, with D perhaps TRBD1 (6 bases). V lost 0 bases, J lost 6 bases, and 15 bases lay in between. This CDR3 contains 15 residues. CDR1 is MNHEY and CDR2 is SMNVEV in the germline V gene (reference sequence). CDR3 amino acids: CASSLSINRAREQYF. DNA for the CDR3: TGTGCCAGCAGTTTATCGATTAACAGGGCCCGCGAGCAGTACTTC.

Sample share makes this clone medium-sized (0.01 to 0.1%). V is TRBV15 and J is TRBJ2-6; D gene unclear. Germline V gene data show CDR1 as LNHNV and CDR2 as YYDKDF (reference sequence). The CDR3 runs 21 residues. Trimming removed 4 bases from V and 0 bases from J, with 25 bases in between. CDR3 region: CATSKGRTLESGFSGANVLTF. In nucleotides, the CDR3 is TGTGCCACCAGCAAAGGCAGAACCTTGGAGAGTGGCTTCTCTGGGGCCAACGTCCTGACTTTC.

V is TRBV13 and J is TRBJ2-7; 12 bases map to TRBD2. CDR1 is PRHDT and CDR2 is FYEKMQ in the germline V gene (reference sequence). This CDR3 contains 15 residues. Unmatched junction bases numbered 5, after V lost 5 bases and J lost 3 bases. This CDR3 is CASSPGTSGFYEQYF. The CDR3 DNA reads TGTGCCAGCAGCCCCGGGACTAGCGGGTTCTACGAGCAGTACTTC.

This rearrangement joins TRBV19 to TRBJ1-3; D is unclear. The CDR3 spans 15 residues. From germline, CDR1 is LNHDA and CDR2 SQIVND (reference sequence). V was cut by 5 bases and J by 1 base, with 12 bases left in between. The CDR3 DNA sequence: TGTGCCAGTAGTGTCGCCGCGGGATCTGGAAACACCATATATTTT. This encodes CASSVAAGSGNTIYF.

The CDR3 DNA is TGCAGCGTTGCCCAGGGCGGGAACACTGAAGCTTTCTTT. The encoded protein is CSVAQGGNTEAFF. The chain links TRBV29-1 to TRBJ1-1; D is possibly TRBD1 (5 bases). The CDR3 runs to 13 residues. CDR1 is SQVTM and CDR2 is ANQGSEA in the germline V gene. The V and J ends lost 4 bases and 1 base respectively, with 10 bases between them.

The chain uses TRBV6-5 and TRBJ2-1; TRBD1 aligns across 9 bases. Germline V gene data show CDR1 as MNHEY and CDR2 as SVGAGI. There are 15 residues in the CDR3. J gave up 6 bases and V 5 bases, and 8 bases lay outside the gene matches. The CDR3, as DNA: TGTGCCAGCAGTCTGGGACAGGGTGGCCTCAATGAGCAGTTCTTC. Encoded protein: CASSLGQGGLNEQFF.

This clone was detected only once. The rearrangement uses TRBV25-1 and TRBJ2-3; 8 positions match TRBD1. This CDR3 has 16 residues. V shed 3 bases, J shed 3 bases, and the junction held 8 bases outside the gene matches. Germline lookup yields CDR1 MGHDK and CDR2 SYGVNS. CDR3 residues: CASSEGQAPRTDTQYF. The CDR3 nucleotides read TGTGCCAGCAGTGAGGGACAGGCCCCAAGAACAGATACGCAGTATTTT.

The genes are TRBV7-8 and TRBJ2-7; a possible D gene is TRBD1 (6 bases). The CDR3 has 13 residues. Germline loops: CDR1 SGHVS, CDR2 FQNEAQ. V lost 2 bases and J 2 bases, leaving 7 bases between the germline ends. CDR3 region: CASSLQGPYEQYF. In DNA, the CDR3 is TGTGCCAGCAGCTTACAGGGGCCCTACGAGCAGTACTTC. Full variable domain (rest looked up from reference TRBV7-8 and TRBJ2-7): GAGVSQSPRYKVAKRGQDVALRCDPISGHVSLFWYQQALGQGPEFLTYFQNEAQLDKSGLPSDRFFAERPEGSVSTLKIQRTQQEDSAVYLCASSLQGPYEQYFGPGTRLTVT.

This clone was counted only a few times. This chain joins TRBV7-6 and TRBJ2-7; 7 nucleotides line up with TRBD1. J gave up 3 bases and V 2 bases, and 7 bases lay outside the gene matches. Per germline, CDR1 SGHVS and CDR2 FNYEAQ. The CDR3 runs 15 residues. As DNA, the CDR3 is TGTGCCAGCAGCTTATGGGCAGGGGGAAACTACGAGCAGTACTTC. This gives the protein CASSLWAGGNYEQYF. The full variable domain, its missing parts supplied by reference TRBV7-6 and TRBJ2-7, is GAGVSQSPRYKVTKRGQDVALRCDPISGHVSLYWYRQALGQGPEFLTYFNYEAQQDKSGLPNDRFSAERPEGSISTLTIQRTEQRDSAMYRCASSLWAGGNYEQYFGPGTRLTVT.

The chain joins TRBV2 to TRBJ1-4, with D uncertain. V was cut by 2 bases and J by 5 bases, with 12 bases left in between. The CDR3 extends over 15 amino acids. Germline V gene sequence: CDR1 SNHLY, CDR2 FYNNEI. The CDR3 loop is CASSELGSPNEKLFF. The DNA for the CDR3 is TGTGCCAGCAGTGAACTAGGCAGCCCAAATGAAAAACTGTTTTTT.

The chain joins TRBV19 to TRBJ2-5, with 7 positions matching TRBD1. J was trimmed by 3 bases and V by 6 bases; bases with no gene match: 1. The CDR3 covers 12 residues. Germline V gene data show CDR1 as LNHDA and CDR2 as SQIVND (reference sequence). This chain's CDR3 is CASSQGEETQYF. The CDR3 DNA follows: TGTGCCAGTAGCCAGGGGGAAGAGACCCAGTACTTC.

The J gene is TRBJ1-1, the V gene TRBV15; D remains ambiguous. V lost 0 bases and J lost 0, with 11 bases in between. The CDR3 is made up of 16 amino acids. The germline V gene has CDR1 LNHNV and CDR2 YYDKDF (reference sequence). This CDR3 is CATSRDRRALNTEAFF. The CDR3, as DNA: TGTGCCACCAGCAGAGATCGGAGGGCGCTGAACACTGAAGCTTTCTTT.

The V gene is TRBV10-3, the J gene TRBJ2-3, with 8 bases matching TRBD2. CDR3 length: 13 amino acids. Germline V lookup: CDR1 ENHRY, CDR2 SYGVKD. J gave up 2 bases and V 10 bases, and 5 bases lay outside the gene matches. CDR3 sequence (DNA): TGTGCCACGGGACTAGAAGACACAGATACGCAGTATTTT. The encoded protein is CATGLEDTDTQYF.

The chain uses TRBV14 and TRBJ2-7, with 7 positions matching TRBD1. The V and J ends lost 5 bases and 3 bases, in that order; junction bases with no gene match: 10. CDR3 size: 15 residues. CDR1 is SGHDN and CDR2 is FVKESK in the germline V gene. CDR3 amino acids: CASSTHRGASYEQYF. In DNA, the CDR3 is TGTGCCAGCAGCACCCACAGGGGAGCGAGCTACGAGCAGTACTTC.

J is TRBJ2-3 and V is TRBV2; 7 bases line up with TRBD1. V trimming: 7 bases; J trimming: 0 bases; junction bases outside the gene matches: 7. CDR1 and CDR2 from the germline V gene are SNHLY and FYNNEI. CDR3 length: 15 amino acids. In DNA, the CDR3 is TGTGCCAGCAATCCGGGACAGCTTAGCACAGATACGCAGTATTTT. It yields the protein CASNPGQLSTDTQYF.